This TCR beta chain derives from a study of blood T cell repertoires in COVID-19. Germline CDR1 and CDR2: LGHDT and YNNKEL (reference sequence). The CDR3 is made up of 14 amino acids. Trimming stripped 2 bases from V and 3 bases from J, with 10 bases between. Original processing methods: Nucleated cell counts were estimated from reference gene primer amplification. Method: immunoSEQ multiplex PCR; TCRdb's copy keeps in-frame clones and lacks some. V and J calls and clone size are copied from that table; D and trimming were computed from the DNA. The sample contains 85,000 to 90,000 clones, nearly 90% of which appear only once.

The TCR comes from an elderly woman with active COVID-19. The chain employs TRBV3-1 (or the pseudogene TRBV3-2) and TRBJ2-5; maybe TRBD2 (7 bases). The source material was peripheral blood. The chain's CDR3 is CASSQRGGEETQYF. CDR3 bases: TGTGCCAGCAGCCAAAGGGGGGGCGAAGAGACCCAGTACTTC.